This T cell receptor beta chain was sequenced in a study of cytotoxic CD8 clonotypes in ibrutinib-treated CLL. Study-level findings and limits: Stable or contracted on treatment, public clonotypes were also uncommon.

Frozen PBMC stocks contributed 2 to 2.5 micrograms of genomic DNA to the TCR beta libraries. The protocol was immunoSEQ multiplex PCR, while the TCRdb copy is restricted to in-frame clones and leaves out a portion. The data show approximately 350,000 clones, with around 66% seen just once and about 5.9% held by the top ten. Germline CDR1 SGHDN, CDR2 FVKESK. This CDR3 is built from 17 residues. V was clipped by 0 bases and J by 4 bases, with 19 bases between them. As to this clone: The antigen is not known.

Sequences were derived from PBMCs, sampled after 36 months of ibrutinib treatment. The sequence was obtained from a human donor with chronic lymphocytic leukemia. This chain joins TRBV14 and TRBJ2-7; TRBD1 is a possible D gene (7 bases). The CDR3 here is CASSQDGPWRGPYEQYF. In nucleotides, the CDR3 is TGTGCCAGCAGCCAAGATGGGCCCTGGAGGGGGCCGTACGAGCAGTACTTC.